The sequence of this T cell receptor beta chain was determined in a study of CD8+CD57+ T cells in acquired aplastic anemia. Study-level background: Mean DNA quantity obtained from sorted CD4+ and CD8+ cells was 3 to 3.5 ug.

CDR3 and TCR beta VDJ profiling relied on genomic DNA as the template. TCRdb re-called the reads with MiXCR, one entry per CDR3 protein. The sample consists of around 180,000 distinct CDR3 sequences, 55% to 70% of them appearing once. A remark on this clonotype: Its antigen remains unidentified. Since the CDR3 does not end with the conserved phenylalanine or tryptophan, this likely comes from a read error.

Overall study results and limits: No significant patient-versus-control difference appeared in CD8+ Simpson's diversity. Over 25 shared CD8+ CDR3s appeared highly expressed within patients' immunodominant clones.

With 0 bases removed from V and 4 bases from J, the gap between germline ends came to 6 bases. The germline V gene has CDR1 DFQATT and CDR2 SNEGSKA (reference sequence). CDR3 length equals 12 residues. Sequences were obtained from sorted CD4+, CD8+, or CD8+CD57+ T cells (not recorded which) from PBMCs. The rearrangement links TRBV20-1 to TRBJ1-2; tentative D call: TRBD1 (5 bases). This receptor was taken from a human donor with severe aplastic anemia or a healthy control (not recorded which). In nucleotides, the CDR3 is TGCAGTGCTAGAGACAGGGCCTATGGCTACACCTCC. Its translation is CSARDRAYGYTS.